These 32 T cell receptor beta chains were sequenced from one sample in a study of T-cell reconstitution after alpha-beta-depleted transplantation in children. A TCRbeta library incorporating unique molecular identifiers was prepared. Each CDR3 protein is one row after TCRdb ran MiXCR on the PCR reads. The sample includes 450,000 to 500,000 distinct CDR3 sequences, under 15% of them seen just once. The sequencing used PBMCs from the stem cell graft donor, collected from the stem cell graft. These receptors were obtained from a human donor who donated a stem cell graft to a child with combined immunodeficiency.

This clonotype has only a few counts. V gene TRBV27 combines with J gene TRBJ1-1; D gene unclear. Germline V gene sequence: CDR1 MNHEY, CDR2 SMNVEV (reference sequence). V was clipped by 6 bases and J by 1 base, with 15 bases between them. The CDR3 loop spans 15 amino acids. The DNA for the CDR3 is TGTGCCAGCAGCTCCTCGGACGGACCGAACACTGAAGCTTTCTTT. Its protein product is CASSSSDGPNTEAFF.

This chain links TRBV4-3 with TRBJ1-4; D not resolved. This CDR3 has 15 amino acids. Between the trimmed V and J ends, which lost 3 bases and 0 bases, there was a span of 8 bases. Per the germline V gene, CDR1 is LGHNA and CDR2 is YSLEER. The CDR3: CASSQSSATNEKLFF. CDR3 nucleotide sequence: TGCGCCAGCAGCCAGTCAAGCGCAACTAATGAAAAACTGTTTTTT.

This clonotype was seen ten or more times. This is likely a read error, given that the CDR3 carries no conserved phenylalanine or tryptophan at its end. The chain uses TRBV12-3 or TRBV12-4 and TRBJ1-1; no clear D gene. The germline V and J ends were trimmed by 2 bases and 10 bases, with 11 bases remaining between them. The length of the CDR3 is 12 residues. As DNA, the CDR3 is TGTGCCAGCAGTTTATTTAGTGTTGGAGCTTTCCTT. Amino acids: CASSLFSVGAFL.

This clonotype was seen repeatedly, ten times or more. The V and J genes are TRBV12-3 or TRBV12-4 and TRBJ1-6; D is possibly TRBD1 (5 bases). This CDR3 has 12 amino acids. Trimming stripped 5 bases from V and 8 bases from J, with 7 bases between. The CDR3 loop reads CASSGTHSPLHF. The CDR3 coding sequence is TGTGCCAGCAGTGGGACGCATTCACCCCTCCACTTT.

This clonotype was counted between two and nine times. The genes are TRBV15 and TRBJ1-5, with a weak D call TRBD1 (6 bases). The CDR3 runs to 20 residues. The V end lost 1 base, the J end lost 0 bases, and 22 bases lay between the germline ends. Germline values: CDR1 LNHNV, CDR2 YYDKDF (reference sequence). CDR3 loop: CATSRAQLGQLLDSNQPQHF. Here the CDR3 DNA reads TGTGCCACCAGCAGAGCTCAGCTGGGACAATTGCTTGATAGCAATCAGCCCCAGCATTTT.

The chain links TRBV19 to TRBJ2-7, with D possibly being TRBD1 (5 bases). CDR3 length: 17 residues. V shed 1 base and J shed 5 bases, with 21 bases lying between them. Looked up from germline, CDR1 is LNHDA and CDR2 is SQIVND (reference sequence). The CDR3: CASSIASGVTVWDEQYF. CDR3 bases: TGTGCCAGTAGTATAGCGTCTGGGGTGACAGTGTGGGACGAGCAGTACTTC.

The rearrangement joins TRBV12-3 or TRBV12-4 to TRBJ2-5; D is perhaps TRBD1 or TRBD2 (6 bases each). The ends were cut back, 3 bases at V and 3 bases at J, with 14 bases in the middle. This CDR3 has 15 residues. CDR3 coding DNA: TGTGCCAGCAGTTTTGGCAGGAGGGGGGAAGAGACCCAGTACTTC. It specifies CASSFGRRGEETQYF.

This clonotype has at least ten counts. The J gene is TRBJ2-1, the V gene TRBV6-5; perhaps D is TRBD1 or TRBD2 (7 bases each). The CDR3 is 16 amino acids. Germline CDR1 is MNHEY and CDR2 is SVGAGI. Between the trimmed V and J ends, which lost 2 bases and 6 bases, there was a span of 17 bases. CDR3 in amino acids: CASSYEGAGVANEQFF. In DNA form, the CDR3 reads TGTGCCAGCAGTTACGAGGGGGCGGGAGTCGCCAATGAGCAGTTCTTC.

The table lists this clonotype with many counts. The chain uses TRBV12-3 or TRBV12-4 and TRBJ2-1; perhaps D is TRBD1 or TRBD2 (5 bases each). CDR3 length equals 13 residues. Trimming removed 6 bases from V and 6 bases from J, with 12 bases in between. The CDR3, as DNA: TGTGCCAGCAGAGGGCAGGGACCCAATGAGCAGTTCTTC. Translating it yields CASRGQGPNEQFF.

This chain connects TRBV7-2 to TRBJ2-7, with 9 nucleotides matching TRBD1. The CDR3 spans 13 residues. J gave up 4 bases and V 5 bases, and 3 bases lay outside the gene matches. Germline V gives CDR1 SGHTA, CDR2 FQGNSA. The CDR3 protein is CASSRQGGYEQYF. CDR3 DNA sequence: TGTGCCAGCAGCCGACAGGGGGGGTACGAGCAGTACTTC.

The chain joins TRBV5-1 to TRBJ2-2, with D unclear. This CDR3 comprises 14 residues. The germline V gene encodes CDR1 SGHRS and CDR2 YFSETQ. V gave up 4 bases and J gave up 4 bases, with 11 bases separating them. The CDR3 nucleotides read TGCGCCAGCAGCCCGGCGACCCCCACCGGGGAGCTGTTTTTT. The encoded protein is CASSPATPTGELFF. The variable domain in full, with the rest retrieved from reference TRBV5-1 and TRBJ2-2, is KAGVTQTPRYLIKTRGQQVTLSCSPISGHRSVSWYQQTPGQGLQFLFEYFSETQRNKGNFPGRFSGRQFSNSRSEMNVSTLELGDSALYLCASSPATPTGELFFGEGSRLTVL.

A note on this clonotype: A read error is possible here, since a much larger clone lies one base away. DNA for the CDR3: TGTGCCAGCAGCTTTAGATCCGGGACCACGGACTATGGCTTCACCTTC. Protein: CASSFRSGTTDYGFTF. The chain employs TRBV7-2 and TRBJ1-2; weak D call: TRBD1 (5 bases). Germline CDR1 and CDR2: SGHTA and FQGNSA. The CDR3 covers 16 residues.

This clonotype appeared many times. V and J are TRBV5-1 and TRBJ2-1; no firm D call. Germline V lookup: CDR1 SGHRS, CDR2 YFSETQ. The V end was cut by 0 bases, the J end by 10 bases, with 17 bases between. This CDR3 region has 15 residues. The CDR3, as DNA: TGCGCCAGCAGCTTGGGGGAACACGACCTAGGGGAGCAGTTCTTC. Translated, it gives CASSLGEHDLGEQFF. Variable domain in full (rest from reference TRBV5-1 and TRBJ2-1): KAGVTQTPRYLIKTRGQQVTLSCSPISGHRSVSWYQQTPGQGLQFLFEYFSETQRNKGNFPGRFSGRQFSNSRSEMNVSTLELGDSALYLCASSLGEHDLGEQFFGPGTRLTVL.

This clonotype has a handful of counts. This chain links TRBV7-6 with TRBJ2-3; 9 nucleotides align to TRBD2. Losses at the gene ends were 1 base for V and 2 bases for J; bases not matched to a gene: 4. Germline values: CDR1 SGHVS, CDR2 FNYEAQ. The CDR3 length is 16 residues. CDR3 in amino acids: CASSLDGGGDTDTQYF. The CDR3, as DNA: TGTGCCAGCAGCTTAGATGGCGGGGGGGACACAGATACGCAGTATTTT.

This clonotype was seen a few times. The chain joins TRBV13 to TRBJ2-3; 7 nucleotides agree with TRBD2. The CDR3 sequence is 17 residues long. Germline V gene lookup returns CDR1 PRHDT and CDR2 FYEKMQ (reference sequence). After removal of 5 bases from V and 2 bases from J, the junction contained 13 bases not matched to a gene. Here the CDR3 DNA reads TGTGCCAGCAGCCCCCCGGGACTAACCGAACCCACAGATACGCAGTATTTT. Translating it yields CASSPPGLTEPTDTQYF.

This clonotype has only a few counts. V gene TRBV25-1 combines with J gene TRBJ1-6; D remains ambiguous. Germline V gives CDR1 MGHDK, CDR2 SYGVNS. With 2 bases removed from V and 2 bases from J, the gap between germline ends came to 13 bases. This CDR3 comprises 17 residues. As DNA, the CDR3 is TGTGCCAGCAGTGAAGAAGGTCAGGCCGCCTATAATTCACCCCTCCACTTT. Its protein product is CASSEEGQAAYNSPLHF.

The gene calls are TRBV18 and TRBJ1-1; D might be TRBD1 (5 bases). The V end lost 0 bases, the J end lost 1 base, and 6 bases lay between the germline ends. The germline gives CDR1 KGHSH, CDR2 LQKENI. The CDR3 contains 14 residues. For the CDR3, the DNA is TGTGCCAGCTCACCACCGGACAAGAACACTGAAGCTTTCTTT. Amino acids: CASSPPDKNTEAFF.

The chain employs TRBV2 and TRBJ2-7, with TRBD2 identical over 7 bases. Losses at the gene ends were 2 bases for V and 2 bases for J; bases not matched to a gene: 6. Germline lookup yields CDR1 SNHLY and CDR2 FYNNEI. This CDR3 comprises 15 residues. This CDR3 is CASSESTGGPYEQYF. The CDR3 DNA follows: TGTGCCAGCAGTGAATCAACGGGAGGCCCCTACGAGCAGTACTTC.

The chain recombines TRBV29-1 with TRBJ2-7, with TRBD2 identical over 11 bases. With V trimmed by 4 bases and J by 4 bases, 3 bases remained unmatched. Germline CDR1 is SQVTM and CDR2 is ANQGSEA. The CDR3 has 13 amino acids. CDR3 residues: CSVGGLAVYEQYF. The CDR3 DNA reads TGCAGCGTTGGGGGACTAGCGGTATACGAGCAGTACTTC.

The chain recombines TRBV27 with TRBJ1-2; D might be TRBD1 (6 bases). Looked up from germline, CDR1 is MNHEY and CDR2 is SMNVEV (reference sequence). V was shortened by 7 bases and J by 7 bases, with 31 bases between the two germline ends. The CDR3 consists of 18 residues. The CDR3 region has the DNA TGTGCCAGCACCAAAGGATGGGGGAACAGGGAGGAACTCGGTGGCTACACCTTC. This gives the protein CASTKGWGNREELGGYTF.

This clonotype appeared a single time. This chain links TRBV20-1 with TRBJ2-7; 12 bases align to TRBD1. This CDR3 region has 14 residues. The germline gives CDR1 DFQATT, CDR2 SNEGSKA (reference sequence). The V segment lost 6 bases and the J segment 4 bases; nucleotides outside the gene matches: 7. The CDR3 loop reads CSAPGQGAGYEQYF. CDR3 DNA sequence: TGCAGTGCGCCGGGACAGGGGGCTGGGTACGAGCAGTACTTC.

At least ten counts were recorded for this clonotype. The chain is built from TRBV5-1 and TRBJ2-2; perhaps D is TRBD1 or TRBD2 (5 bases each). Trimming pared 0 bases from V and 1 base from J, leaving 7 bases between. The CDR3 covers 15 residues. CDR1 SGHRS and CDR2 YFSETQ come from the germline V gene. DNA for the CDR3: TGCGCCAGCAGCTTGGAGGGACGGAACACCGGGGAGCTGTTTTTT. Translated: CASSLEGRNTGELFF.

Many counts were recorded for this clonotype. The V and J genes are TRBV5-1 and TRBJ2-2, with TRBD2 as a possible D gene (5 bases). Germline loops: CDR1 SGHRS, CDR2 YFSETQ. This CDR3 region has 14 residues. Trimming left V 2 bases short and J 1 base short, with 6 bases between. In nucleotides, the CDR3 is TGCGCCAGCAGCTTCGAGGGGAACACCGGGGAGCTGTTTTTT. Translating it yields CASSFEGNTGELFF.

V and J are TRBV7-8 and TRBJ2-7, with a weak D call TRBD1 (6 bases). With 4 bases removed from V and 4 bases from J, the gap between germline ends came to 20 bases. The CDR3 is 16 amino acids. From germline, CDR1 is SGHVS and CDR2 FQNEAQ. The CDR3 reads CASSYAGTPTGYEQYF. The CDR3 nucleotides read TGTGCCAGCAGCTACGCTGGGACACCTACGGGTTACGAGCAGTACTTC.

This chain uses TRBV7-2 with TRBJ2-3; TRBD2 matches 12 bases. There are 17 residues in the CDR3. The V segment lost 5 bases and the J segment 6 bases; nucleotides outside the gene matches: 12. The germline V gene has CDR1 SGHTA and CDR2 FQGNSA. This CDR3 reads CASSPRLAGVAWDTQYF. CDR3 bases: TGTGCCAGCAGCCCGAGACTAGCGGGAGTAGCTTGGGATACGCAGTATTTT.

This clonotype was counted at least ten times. The J gene is TRBJ2-5, the V gene TRBV20-1; 9 bases align to TRBD2. Germline V lookup: CDR1 DFQATT, CDR2 SNEGSKA (reference sequence). This CDR3 comprises 15 residues. Trimming removed 2 bases from V and 5 bases from J; junction bases left unmatched: 9. As DNA, the CDR3 is TGCAGTGCTAGACGAAGCGGGAGGCCGGGTGAGACCCAGTACTTC. This translates into CSARRSGRPGETQYF.

This clonotype was seen a handful of times. The V call is TRBV20-1, the J call TRBJ2-1; TRBD2 matches at 9 bases. Germline V lookup: CDR1 DFQATT, CDR2 SNEGSKA (reference sequence). The CDR3 extends over 16 amino acids. J gave up 10 bases and V 0 bases, and 13 bases lay outside the gene matches. The CDR3 sequence: CSARDGIAGGAGEQFF. CDR3 nucleotide sequence: TGCAGTGCTAGAGATGGTATCGCGGGGGGGGCTGGGGAGCAGTTCTTC.

The rearrangement links TRBV5-1 to TRBJ2-7; 9 bases fit TRBD1. Germline CDR1 and CDR2: SGHRS and YFSETQ. J lost 9 bases, V lost 2 bases, and 9 bases had no gene match. CDR3 size: 14 residues. CDR3: CASSFLGQGRGQYF. The CDR3 DNA follows: TGCGCCAGCAGCTTTTTGGGACAGGGACGGGGGCAGTACTTC.

This clonotype came up many times. The rearrangement links TRBV6-2 or TRBV6-3 to TRBJ2-3, with TRBD1 identical over 7 bases. The CDR3 is 15 amino acids. Per germline, CDR1 MNHEY and CDR2 SVGEGT. V dropped 7 bases and J dropped 0; count of bases not matched to a gene: 7. The CDR3 nucleotides read TGTGCCAGCACCCAAAGGGACAGAAGCACAGATACGCAGTATTTT. It translates to CASTQRDRSTDTQYF.

In this sample, this clonotype turned up many times. V is TRBV20-1 and J is TRBJ2-3, with a tentative D call TRBD2 (6 bases). The germline V and J ends were trimmed by 0 bases and 6 bases, with 13 bases remaining between them. This CDR3 spans 14 amino acids. Germline V gives CDR1 DFQATT, CDR2 SNEGSKA (reference sequence). The CDR3 DNA reads TGCAGTGCTAGAGATGGTCGGGAGTTGGATACGCAGTATTTT. This sequence encodes CSARDGRELDTQYF.

This clonotype was counted at least ten times. This sequence joins TRBV29-1 and TRBJ2-5; weak D call: TRBD2 (6 bases). V lost 6 bases and J 4 bases, leaving 15 bases between the germline ends. CDR1 SQVTM and CDR2 ANQGSEA come from the germline V gene. The CDR3 totals 13 residues. CDR3: CSVASGVVETQYF. CDR3 nucleotide sequence: TGCAGCGTCGCCTCGGGAGTTGTAGAGACCCAGTACTTC. Supplemented by reference TRBV29-1 and TRBJ2-5, the full variable domain reads SAVISQKPSRDICQRGTSLTIQCQVDSQVTMMFWYRQQPGQSLTLIATANQGSEATYESGFVIDKFPISRPNLTFSTLTVSNMSPEDSSIYLCSVASGVVETQYFGPGTRLLVL.

This clonotype was detected a few times. The rearrangement joins TRBV15 to TRBJ2-7; D is undetermined. The CDR3 has 14 amino acids. CDR1 and CDR2 from the germline V gene are LNHNV and YYDKDF (reference sequence). Deletions cut 1 base from V and 0 bases from J, with 7 bases between. The CDR3 protein is CATSRGPNSYEQYF. The CDR3 DNA reads TGTGCCACCAGCAGAGGACCAAACTCCTACGAGCAGTACTTC.